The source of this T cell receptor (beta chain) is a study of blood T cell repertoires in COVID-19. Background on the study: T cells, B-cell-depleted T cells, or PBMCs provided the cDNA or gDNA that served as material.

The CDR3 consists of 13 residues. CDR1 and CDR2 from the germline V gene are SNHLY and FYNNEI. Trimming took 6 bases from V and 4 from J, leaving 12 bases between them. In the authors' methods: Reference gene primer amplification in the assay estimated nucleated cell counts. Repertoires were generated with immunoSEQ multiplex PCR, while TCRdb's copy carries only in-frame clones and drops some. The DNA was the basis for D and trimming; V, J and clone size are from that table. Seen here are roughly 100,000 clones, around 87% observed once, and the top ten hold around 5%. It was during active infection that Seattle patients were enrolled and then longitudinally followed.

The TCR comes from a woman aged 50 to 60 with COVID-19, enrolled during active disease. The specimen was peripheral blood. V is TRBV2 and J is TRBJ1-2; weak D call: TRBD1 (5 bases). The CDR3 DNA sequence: TGTGCCAGCAGCCAGGGATCCGGCTATGGCTACACCTTC. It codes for CASSQGSGYGYTF.